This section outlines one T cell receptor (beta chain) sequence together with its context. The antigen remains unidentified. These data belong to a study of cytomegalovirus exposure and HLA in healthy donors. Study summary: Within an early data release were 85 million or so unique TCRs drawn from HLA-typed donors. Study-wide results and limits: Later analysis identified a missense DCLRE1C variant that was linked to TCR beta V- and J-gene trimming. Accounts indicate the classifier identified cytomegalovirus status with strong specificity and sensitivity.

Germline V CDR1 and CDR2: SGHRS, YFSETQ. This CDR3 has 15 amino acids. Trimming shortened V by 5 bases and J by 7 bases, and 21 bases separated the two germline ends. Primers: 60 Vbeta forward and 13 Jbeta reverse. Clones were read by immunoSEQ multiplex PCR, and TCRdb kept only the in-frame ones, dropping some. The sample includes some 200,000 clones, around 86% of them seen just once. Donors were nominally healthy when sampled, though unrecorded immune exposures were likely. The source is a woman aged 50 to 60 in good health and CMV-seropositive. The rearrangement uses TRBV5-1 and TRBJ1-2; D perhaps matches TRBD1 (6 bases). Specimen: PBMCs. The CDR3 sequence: CASRNWGDRSIGYTF. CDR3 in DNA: TGCGCCAGCAGAAATTGGGGCGACAGGTCTATTGGCTACACCTTC. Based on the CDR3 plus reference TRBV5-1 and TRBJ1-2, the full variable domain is KAGVTQTPRYLIKTRGQQVTLSCSPISGHRSVSWYQQTPGQGLQFLFEYFSETQRNKGNFPGRFSGRQFSNSRSEMNVSTLELGDSALYLCASRNWGDRSIGYTFGSGTRLTVV.